The clone carrying this T cell receptor (beta chain) was seen only a few times. Its matching antigen is unknown. The CDR3 regions of TCR beta were amplified from RNA transcripts. TCR CDR3 underwent first-round RT-PCR with the HTBI primer set. TCRdb reanalysed the multiplex PCR reads using MiXCR and keeps one entry per CDR3 protein. This sample carries around 600,000 distinct CDR3 sequences, about 16% of them seen once, and the ten largest clones take less than 3.5%. These data originate in a study of T cells in Graves' hyperthyroidism and ophthalmopathy. For the study at large: Blood from the periphery was taken at initial diagnosis, before any treatment. General study results and limits: Ophthalmopathy stood apart from stable hyperthyroidism in a 13 V-J model.

With 3 bases removed from V and 2 bases from J, the gap between germline ends came to 14 bases. The CDR3 is made up of 15 amino acids. CDR1 DFQATT and CDR2 SNEGSKA come from the germline V gene (reference sequence). Exclusion followed for patients with uncontrolled infection, other autoimmune disease, pregnancy or lactation. This sample holds PBMCs from roughly 10 ml fresh peripheral blood. V and J are TRBV20-1 and TRBJ1-5; D call uncertain. This receptor was obtained from a woman between 40 and 50 years old with Graves' ophthalmopathy. The specimen sequenced was blood. The CDR3 DNA is TGCAGTGCTAGGGACCCGGGTTTGGGCAATCAGCCCCAGCATTTT. Its translation is CSARDPGLGNQPQHF.